This T cell receptor (beta chain) is from a study of OX40 agonist ivuxolimab in advanced cancers. About the study: As their treatment, patients were administered ivuxolimab, an agonistic anti-OX40 (CD134) antibody. At 0.01 to 10 mg/kg, ivuxolimab was administered intravenously to patients every 2 weeks. Study results and limitations: Among the lowest peripheral clonal expansion occurred in 0.1-3.0 mg/kg partial responders. At 0.1 to 3.0 mg/kg, clonal expansion of CD4+ and CD8+ blood T cells had occurred by week 6.

About this clone itself: Its specificity is unknown.

Libraries were prepared by immunoSEQ multiplex PCR; TCRdb keeps only in-frame clonotypes and omits some of them. The repertoire holds 70,000 to 95,000 clones, roughly 91% seen once, with roughly 0.75% in the top ten. This CDR3 spans 13 amino acids. With V trimmed by 4 bases and J by 16 bases, 14 bases remained unmatched. Germline V gene sequence: CDR1 SGHNT, CDR2 YYREEE (reference sequence). The receptor's source is an adult with an advanced solid tumor such as melanoma, head and neck, liver or kidney cancer. This specimen was CD4+ or CD8+ T cells sorted from blood, taken in a trial of the OX40 agonist ivuxolimab. The chain joins TRBV5-4 to TRBJ2-1, with TRBD1 identical over 7 bases. The CDR3 DNA reads as TGTGCCAGCAGCCCCTCGCAGACAGGGACCCCTTTCTTC. Protein: CASSPSQTGTPFF.